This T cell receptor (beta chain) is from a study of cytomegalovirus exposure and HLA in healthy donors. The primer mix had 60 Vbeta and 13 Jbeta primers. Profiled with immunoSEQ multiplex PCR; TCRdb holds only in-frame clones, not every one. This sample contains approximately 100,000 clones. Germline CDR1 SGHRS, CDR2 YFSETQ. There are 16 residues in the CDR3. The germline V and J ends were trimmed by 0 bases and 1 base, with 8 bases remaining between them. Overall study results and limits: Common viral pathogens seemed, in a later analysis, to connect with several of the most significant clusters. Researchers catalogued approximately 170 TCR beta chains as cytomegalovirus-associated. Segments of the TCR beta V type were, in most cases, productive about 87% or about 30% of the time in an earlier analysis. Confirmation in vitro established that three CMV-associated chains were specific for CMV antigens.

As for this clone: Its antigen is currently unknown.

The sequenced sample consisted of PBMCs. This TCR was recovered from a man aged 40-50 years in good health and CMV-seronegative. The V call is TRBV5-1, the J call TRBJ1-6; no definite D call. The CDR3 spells CASSLASTSYNSPLHF. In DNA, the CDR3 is TGCGCCAGCAGCTTGGCCAGTACGTCCTATAATTCACCCCTCCACTTT. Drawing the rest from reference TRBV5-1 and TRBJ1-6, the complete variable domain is KAGVTQTPRYLIKTRGQQVTLSCSPISGHRSVSWYQQTPGQGLQFLFEYFSETQRNKGNFPGRFSGRQFSNSRSEMNVSTLELGDSALYLCASSLASTSYNSPLHFGNGTRLTVT.